The following is a TCR beta chain sequence with its context. Its cognate antigen is unknown. The entry originates in a study of T-cell memory formation after mild COVID-19. For the study at large: Clusters of TCRs were largely donor specific. Findings of the study overall: Clonal second-wave expansions that peaked on day 37 had unconfirmed SARS-CoV-2 specificity.

From the 5' RACE reads, TCRdb called clonotypes with MiXCR, one entry per CDR3 protein. The sample carries roughly 250,000 distinct CDR3 sequences, over 15% recorded once. Germline V CDR1 and CDR2: SGHRS, YFSETQ. This CDR3 is built from 14 residues. The V end was cut by 2 bases, the J end by 1 base, with 7 bases between. The chain is built from TRBV5-1 and TRBJ2-1, with unresolved D. Input material: PBMCs or a T cell subset sorted from them (not recorded which). This TCR derives from a man in his late teens or twenties who had mild COVID-19 (a few samples of this study predate the infection). Cell type and time point are not known. The CDR3 reads CASSLGPSYNEQFF. The CDR3 DNA reads as TGCGCCAGCAGCTTAGGACCATCCTACAATGAGCAGTTCTTC.